This T cell receptor beta chain was sequenced in a study of T cell repertoires in cytomegalovirus infection. This clonotype was seen a few times. No antigen is known for it. J gave up 4 bases and V 8 bases, and 9 bases lay outside the gene matches. The CDR3 spans 14 residues. Using its own MiXCR run on the reads, TCRdb lists one record per CDR3 protein. Of around 69,000 distinct CDR3 sequences listed, 28% are singletons. Study-wide points: CMV-specific HLA-C-restricted TCR beta clonotypes dominated the ex vivo response.

The sequence came from a human donor in good health (CMV status not recorded). Some clones in this sample may be carry-over from other donors' samples. Sequences were derived from CD8+ T cells from cultured PBMCs, sampled from culture after CMV antigen stimulation. The chain joins TRBV12-3 or TRBV12-4 to TRBJ2-3; TRBD1 aligns across 7 bases. CDR3 DNA: TGTGCCAGCGGCGAGAGGGGGCGGGCAGATACGCAGTATTTT. The encoded protein is CASGERGRADTQYF.